These 15 T cell receptor beta chains share one sample of origin, sequenced in a study of CD8+CD57+ T cells in acquired aplastic anemia (dated by TCRdb to between 2017 and 2018). TCRdb names Illumina HiSeq 2000 as the instrument used. TCR beta VDJ combination and CDR3 sequence profiling used genomic DNA as the template. TCRdb reanalyzed the raw reads on its own, using fastp at Q25 for trimming and MiXCR for clone calling, and kept in-frame beta chains. Each CDR3 protein gets just one entry, which takes the most common genes and DNA from the rows behind it. The sample has approximately 270,000 distinct CDR3 sequences on record, approximately 57% of them singletons. The ten top clones hold under 8.5% of the sample. The sequenced material came from sorted CD4+, CD8+, or CD8+CD57+ T cells (not recorded which) from PBMCs. Every receptor here comes from a human donor with severe aplastic anemia or a healthy control (not recorded which).

Turning to this clonotype: In this CDR3 the conserved last residue, phenylalanine or tryptophan, is missing, so a read error is likely. This chain joins TRBV11-2 and TRBJ2-2; D is perhaps TRBD1 (5 bases). This CDR3 is 14 amino acids long. The germline gives CDR1 SGHAT, CDR2 FQNNGV. The CDR3 loop is CAAQQAANTGELFC. For the CDR3, the DNA is TGTGCCGCCCAACAGGCGGCGAATACCGGGGAGCTGTTTTGT.

This chain uses TRBV3-1 with TRBJ2-2; D is unclear. The CDR3 runs to 16 residues. The germline CDR1 and CDR2 sequences are LGHDT and YNNKEL (reference sequence). The V end lost 1 base, the J end lost 5 bases, and 14 bases lay between the germline ends. The CDR3 sequence: CASSQGAMAPTGELFF. CDR3 nucleotides: TGTGCCAGCAGCCAAGGGGCCATGGCCCCGACCGGGGAGCTGTTTTTT.

The J gene is TRBJ1-2, the V gene TRBV7-2; TRBD1 matches at 8 bases. Germline CDR1 is SGHTA and CDR2 is FQGNSA. The CDR3 runs 15 residues. J gave up 2 bases and V 5 bases, and 7 bases lay outside the gene matches. CDR3 nucleotides: TGTGCCAGCAGCCCCTCGACAGGGGCGAACTATGGCTACACCTTC. It yields the protein CASSPSTGANYGYTF.

The chain has TRBV4-1 and TRBJ1-5, with unresolved D. The CDR3 extends over 15 amino acids. Germline lookup yields CDR1 MGHRA and CDR2 YSYEKL. The V and J ends lost 4 bases and 6 bases respectively, with 16 bases between them. CDR3 nucleotides: TGCGCCAGCAGCCCCCTAACGGAGTTTGGTCAGCCCCAGCATTTT. It codes for CASSPLTEFGQPQHF.

This clonotype was recorded many times. V is TRBV5-1 and J is TRBJ2-5, with 13 bases that match TRBD2. V lost 4 bases to trimming and J lost 5 bases; unmatched junction nucleotides: 8. CDR1 and CDR2 from the germline V gene are SGHRS and YFSETQ. The CDR3 runs 16 residues. The CDR3 DNA reads as TGCGCCAGCAGCCCAACTAGCGGGGGGGCTTCTGAGACCCAGTACTTC. It is translated as CASSPTSGGASETQYF. Drawing the rest from reference TRBV5-1 and TRBJ2-5, the complete variable domain is KAGVTQTPRYLIKTRGQQVTLSCSPISGHRSVSWYQQTPGQGLQFLFEYFSETQRNKGNFPGRFSGRQFSNSRSEMNVSTLELGDSALYLCASSPTSGGASETQYFGPGTRLLVL.

This clonotype was seen once. A junction boundary mismatches the germline segment, possibly from a read error. The chain couples TRBV7-9 to TRBJ2-3; D gene ambiguous. Germline V gene sequence: CDR1 SEHNR, CDR2 FQNEAQ (reference sequence). CDR3 length: 14 amino acids. The CDR3 sequence: CTSSLLSARDTQYF. CDR3 DNA sequence: TGTACCAGCAGCTTATTAAGTGCGAGGGATACGCAGTATTTT. Supplemented by reference TRBV7-9 and TRBJ2-3, the full variable domain reads DTGVSQNPRHKITKRGQNVTFRCDPISEHNRLYWYRQTLGQGPEFLTYFQNEAQLEKSRLLSDRFSAERPKGSFSTLEIQRTEQGDSAMYLCTSSLLSARDTQYFGPGTRLTVL.

The chain combines TRBV7-9 with TRBJ2-7; 10 nucleotides match TRBD1. The V gene end was trimmed by 5 bases and the J gene end by 3 bases; junction bases not matched to a gene: 7. The CDR3 consists of 15 residues. Germline V gene lookup returns CDR1 SEHNR and CDR2 FQNEAQ (reference sequence). In nucleotides, the CDR3 is TGTGCCAGCAGCCCCTTCTGGACAGGGGGCTACGAGCAGTACTTC. Translating it yields CASSPFWTGGYEQYF.

This clonotype was recorded many times. The genes are TRBV9 and TRBJ2-2; 9 nucleotides agree with TRBD1. Unmatched junction bases numbered 7, after V lost 4 bases and J lost 3 bases. This CDR3 region has 16 residues. Germline values: CDR1 SGDLS, CDR2 YYNGEE. Written as DNA, the CDR3 is TGTGCCAGCAGCATCCGGGACAGGGAGGACACCGGGGAGCTGTTTTTT. Translating it yields CASSIRDREDTGELFF.

This chain links TRBV14 with TRBJ2-1, with a possible D match to TRBD1 (6 bases). Germline values: CDR1 SGHDN, CDR2 FVKESK. There are 14 residues in the CDR3. With 2 bases removed from V and 10 bases from J, the gap between germline ends came to 15 bases. The CDR3 DNA reads TGTGCCAGCAGCCAAAATGCTGAAGGGGGAGAGCAGTTCTTC. Translation: CASSQNAEGGEQFF.

Only a few counts were recorded for this clonotype. The V and J genes are TRBV7-9 and TRBJ1-2; perhaps TRBD1 as D (5 bases). The CDR3 has 10 amino acids. Trimming cost V 9 bases and J 8 bases, with 10 bases left between them. The germline gives CDR1 SEHNR, CDR2 FQNEAQ (reference sequence). The CDR3 coding sequence is TGTGCCAGTGGGGGGTACGGCTACACCTTC. Translation gives CASGGYGYTF.

This chain uses TRBV24-1 with TRBJ1-5; no firm D call. V gave up 7 bases and J gave up 4 bases, with 13 bases separating them. This CDR3 has 14 amino acids. The germline V gene has CDR1 KGHDR and CDR2 SFDVKD. CDR3 sequence (DNA): TGTGCCACCAGGCAGGACGGTGAAAATCAGCCCCAGCATTTT. Translation gives CATRQDGENQPQHF.

This clonotype was seen just once. The rearrangement uses TRBV7-2 and TRBJ1-2; D is unclear. Germline CDR1 is SGHTA and CDR2 is FQGNSA. V dropped 2 bases and J dropped 4 bases, with 8 bases sitting between them. This CDR3 region has 13 residues. The CDR3 reads CTSSLYSSYGYTF. DNA for the CDR3: TGTACCAGCAGCTTATACAGCTCCTATGGCTACACCTTC. Using reference TRBV7-2 and TRBJ1-2 for the parts outside the CDR3, the full variable domain is GAGVSQSPSNKVTEKGKDVELRCDPISGHTALYWYRQSLGQGLEFLIYFQGNSAPDKSGLPSDRFSAERTGGSVSTLTIQRTQQEDSAVYLCTSSLYSSYGYTFGSGTRLTVV.

This clonotype was counted at least ten times. The V gene is TRBV13, the J gene TRBJ2-7; D remains ambiguous. CDR3 length equals 16 residues. V lost 5 bases, J lost 3 bases, and 20 bases lay in between. Germline V CDR1 and CDR2: PRHDT, FYEKMQ (reference sequence). In nucleotides, the CDR3 is TGTGCCAGCAGCCCACTACTGGGCAGTACGGACTACGAGCAGTACTTC. As protein: CASSPLLGSTDYEQYF.

This clonotype came up many times. J is TRBJ1-2 and V is TRBV28; D is uncertain. Trimming took off 3 bases at V and 3 bases at J, with 5 bases between the two ends. Per germline, CDR1 MDHEN and CDR2 SYDVKM. CDR3 length equals 12 residues. CDR3 amino acids: CASSFQHYGYTF. DNA of the CDR3: TGTGCCAGCAGTTTTCAGCACTATGGCTACACCTTC.

This clonotype was detected many times. V gene TRBV5-1 combines with J gene TRBJ1-1; TRBD1 matches at 8 bases. The germline V gene has CDR1 SGHRS and CDR2 YFSETQ. The J segment lost 1 base and the V segment lost 3 bases, leaving 2 bases of the junction unmatched. CDR3 length: 14 amino acids. In DNA, the CDR3 is TGCGCCAGCAGCTCTCAGGGGGCGAACACTGAAGCTTTCTTT. Its protein product is CASSSQGANTEAFF.